The clone carrying this T cell receptor beta chain came up once. A sample-barcoded 5' primer and a J-beta primer mix were used in a second PCR of about 6 to 12 cycles. TCRdb called the 5' RACE reads again in MiXCR, with one record for every CDR3 protein. The sample includes fewer than 1 million distinct CDR3 sequences, roughly 44% seen only once; the top ten take about a fifth. This sample was taken from a study of blood T cells in healthy people across ages. V was shortened by 0 bases and J by 7 bases, with 10 bases between the two germline ends. The CDR3 has 12 amino acids. The germline CDR1 and CDR2 sequences are DFQATT and SNEGSKA (reference sequence).

This sequence joins TRBV20-1 and TRBJ2-7; TRBD2 is a possible D gene (5 bases). This receptor was identified in a man aged 55 to 69 in good health. Sequences were obtained from blood. The CDR3 region is CSARDPGTEQYF. Written as DNA, the CDR3 is TGCAGTGCTAGAGATCCGGGAACGGAGCAGTACTTC.